This T cell receptor beta chain was recovered during a study of blood T cell repertoires in COVID-19. Here immunoSEQ multiplex PCR was the method, and the copy in TCRdb shows in-frame clones only, minus some. The profile shows around 300,000 clones, 80% to 90% of them singletons. From germline, CDR1 is SQVTM and CDR2 ANQGSEA. V was clipped by 4 bases and J by 0 bases, with 7 bases between them. The CDR3 has 13 amino acids. The sequenced sample was peripheral blood. This TCR was recovered from a woman between 70 and 85 years old with COVID-19, enrolled during active disease. The chain employs TRBV29-1 and TRBJ1-3; D is perhaps TRBD1 (6 bases). The CDR3 loop reads CSVARGSGNTIYF. Here the CDR3 DNA reads TGCAGCGTTGCCAGGGGCTCTGGAAACACCATATATTTT.